The 32 T cell receptor beta chains listed next were all sequenced from one sample in a study of human T cells and chemical hapten exposure. Noted time point: pre-sensitization, week 0. Treatment here: therapeutic diphenylcyclopropenone sensitization with weekly scalp DPC. TCRdb re-called the RACE reads with MiXCR, one entry per CDR3 protein. The data contain over 85,000 distinct CDR3 sequences, under 14% of them singletons. The sequencing used whole blood, collected in connection with sensitization to the hapten diphenylcyclopropenone (DPC). All receptors derive from a woman aged 55-75 years with alopecia areata. Some clones in this sample may be carry-over from other donors' samples.

The CDR3 reads CASRDLGGSYHNEQFF. The CDR3 DNA reads TGTGCCAGCAGGGACTTAGGGGGGAGCTACCACAATGAGCAGTTCTTC. The chain uses TRBV6-5 and TRBJ2-1; D may correspond to TRBD1 or TRBD2 (6 bases each). V was clipped by 6 bases and J by 5 bases, with 20 bases between them. Germline values: CDR1 MNHEY, CDR2 SVGAGI. CDR3 length: 16 amino acids.

V is TRBV29-1 and J is TRBJ2-2; D perhaps matches TRBD1 (5 bases). The CDR3 loop spans 14 amino acids. The germline CDR1 and CDR2 sequences are SQVTM and ANQGSEA. V shed 7 bases and J shed 4 bases, with 16 bases lying between them. CDR3 nucleotides: TGCAGCGCTTTATGGGGCGCTGGCACCGGGGAGCTGTTTTTT. Translated, it gives CSALWGAGTGELFF.

This clonotype was found a few times. The chain couples TRBV11-3 to TRBJ2-2; 8 positions match TRBD2. CDR3 size: 18 residues. Germline V lookup: CDR1 SGHNT, CDR2 YENEEA. J was trimmed by 1 base and V by 5 bases; bases with no gene match: 12. In DNA, the CDR3 is TGTGCCAGCAGCCCCTCGGTCGGGGGGGCCTTGAACACCGGGGAGCTGTTTTTT. The encoded protein is CASSPSVGGALNTGELFF.

The rearrangement joins TRBV11-2 to TRBJ1-5; D is uncertain. V lost 5 bases and J lost 7, with 12 bases in between. Germline assignment: CDR1 SGHAT and CDR2 FQNNGV. The CDR3 has 13 residues. The CDR3 protein is CASSLTDDQPQHF. DNA for the CDR3: TGTGCCAGCAGCCTGACCGACGACCAGCCCCAGCATTTT.

This clonotype was seen at least ten times. The chain has TRBV18 and TRBJ2-1, with a tentative D call TRBD2 (7 bases). From germline, CDR1 is KGHSH and CDR2 LQKENI. The CDR3 spans 16 residues. The V end was cut by 3 bases, the J end by 8 bases, with 20 bases between. The CDR3 sequence is CASSPPLGGAADEQFF. The CDR3 DNA reads TGTGCCAGCTCACCCCCCTTGGGGGGGGCCGCGGATGAGCAGTTCTTC.

This clonotype was seen at least ten times. This chain connects TRBV27 to TRBJ1-1, with D perhaps TRBD1 (5 bases). CDR1 and CDR2 from the germline V gene are MNHEY and SMNVEV (reference sequence). This CDR3 is 15 amino acids long. V was shortened by 1 base and J by 1 base, with 10 bases between the two germline ends. The CDR3 reads CASSLFRTKNTEAFF. CDR3 nucleotide sequence: TGTGCCAGCAGTTTATTTCGGACAAAGAACACTGAAGCTTTCTTT.

On this clonotype: A much larger clone lies one base from this, so it may be a read error. The chain links TRBV9 to TRBJ1-5; D ambiguous. This CDR3 has 16 residues. Germline CDR1 SGDLS, CDR2 YYNGEE. CDR3 in amino acids: CTSSAGPGWFNQPQHF. The CDR3 DNA is TGTACCAGCAGCGCGGGCCCCGGGTGGTTCAATCAGCCCCAGCATTTT.

The chain has TRBV7-9 and TRBJ2-7; D is unresolved. V was clipped by 7 bases and J by 6 bases, with 10 bases between them. Germline lookup yields CDR1 SEHNR and CDR2 FQNEAQ (reference sequence). The CDR3 spans 11 residues. CDR3 sequence (DNA): TGTGCCAGCACTATTGTGGGCGAGCAGTACTTC. As protein: CASTIVGEQYF.

In its sample, this clonotype was seen many times. The chain carries TRBV20-1 and TRBJ1-1; no clear D. The V end was cut by 6 bases, the J end by 2 bases, with 10 bases between. CDR3 length: 12 residues. Germline lookup yields CDR1 DFQATT and CDR2 SNEGSKA (reference sequence). The CDR3 is CSAGYINTEAFF. The CDR3 DNA is TGCAGTGCCGGATATATAAACACTGAAGCTTTCTTT.

At least ten counts were recorded for this clonotype. The V call is TRBV5-6, the J call TRBJ1-2; weak D call: TRBD1 (6 bases). The germline gives CDR1 SGHDT, CDR2 YYEEEE. The germline V and J ends were trimmed by 4 bases and 2 bases, with 21 bases remaining between them. The CDR3 spans 17 residues. CDR3 in amino acids: CASSQGGRSVPNYGYTF. In DNA form, the CDR3 reads TGTGCCAGCAGCCAAGGGGGTCGGTCGGTACCGAACTATGGCTACACCTTC.

At least ten counts were recorded for this clonotype. The chain has TRBV5-4 and TRBJ2-4, with D possibly matching TRBD2 (6 bases). Germline V gives CDR1 SGHNT, CDR2 YYREEE (reference sequence). The CDR3 runs 17 residues. Trimming took off 1 base at V and 1 base at J, with 15 bases between the two ends. The CDR3: CASSLITRGRAKNIQYF. In DNA form, the CDR3 reads TGTGCCAGCAGCTTGATAACCCGGGGGAGGGCCAAAAACATTCAGTACTTC.

This clonotype was seen many times. The CDR3 bases are TGCAGCGTCAACCGTCGAAACAGGGATGAAGCTTTCTTT. Translation gives CSVNRRNRDEAFF. V and J are TRBV29-1 and TRBJ1-1; D is perhaps TRBD1 (6 bases). The CDR3 loop spans 13 amino acids. CDR1 SQVTM and CDR2 ANQGSEA come from the germline V gene. Trimming pared 6 bases from V and 7 bases from J, leaving 18 bases between.

Concerning this clonotype itself: This may stem from a read error, because a much larger clone lies one nucleotide away. The CDR3 DNA is TGTGTCAGCAGCTCAACCGGGACGGACTACCGCTCTGGGGCCAACGTCCTGACTTTC. Translation gives CVSSSTGTDYRSGANVLTF. The chain recombines TRBV7-9 with TRBJ2-6, with D tentatively TRBD2 (6 bases). The germline V gene encodes CDR1 SEHNR and CDR2 FQNEAQ (reference sequence). The CDR3 has 19 amino acids.

A single count supports this clonotype. This chain links TRBV18 with TRBJ2-5; the match to TRBD1 covers 8 bases. The trim removed 4 bases at V and 1 base at J, leaving 2 bases unmatched. The germline gives CDR1 KGHSH, CDR2 LQKENI. CDR3 size: 14 residues. The CDR3 protein is CASSRTGIQETQYF. In DNA form, the CDR3 reads TGTGCCAGCTCACGGACAGGGATCCAAGAGACCCAGTACTTC.

The chain recombines TRBV20-1 with TRBJ2-1; maybe TRBD2 (6 bases). Germline V gene sequence: CDR1 DFQATT, CDR2 SNEGSKA (reference sequence). The CDR3 has 14 residues. The V end lost 5 bases, the J end lost 8 bases, and 19 bases lay between the germline ends. The CDR3 loop is CSAPYLTSFDEQFF. CDR3 DNA sequence: TGCAGTGCTCCCTACCTGACTAGTTTCGATGAGCAGTTCTTC.

V gene TRBV20-1 combines with J gene TRBJ1-2; D remains ambiguous. Trimming left V 3 bases short and J 1 base short, with 9 bases between. CDR3 length: 13 residues. CDR1 is DFQATT and CDR2 is SNEGSKA in the germline V gene (reference sequence). CDR3 sequence: CSARSEINYGYTF. The CDR3 region has the DNA TGCAGTGCTAGGTCGGAGATTAACTATGGCTACACCTTC.

The table lists this clonotype with many counts. The rearrangement links TRBV5-1 to TRBJ2-1; D is possibly TRBD2 (7 bases). This CDR3 is 15 amino acids long. V was cut by 1 base and J by 8 bases, with 16 bases left in between. Germline V gene data show CDR1 as SGHRS and CDR2 as YFSETQ. CDR3 coding DNA: TGCGCCAGCAGCTTGTCCGGGGGGCAAATCTATGAGCAGTTCTTC. This sequence encodes CASSLSGGQIYEQFF. The whole variable domain, remainder taken from reference TRBV5-1 and TRBJ2-1, is KAGVTQTPRYLIKTRGQQVTLSCSPISGHRSVSWYQQTPGQGLQFLFEYFSETQRNKGNFPGRFSGRQFSNSRSEMNVSTLELGDSALYLCASSLSGGQIYEQFFGPGTRLTVL.

This clonotype was seen repeatedly, ten times or more. The gene calls are TRBV7-3 and TRBJ1-1; D is possibly TRBD1 (6 bases). V lost 1 base to trimming and J lost 3 bases, with 9 bases between them. In germline, CDR1 is SGHTA, CDR2 FQGTGA. This CDR3 comprises 14 residues. This chain's CDR3 is CASSLIAGDTEAFF. Here the CDR3 DNA reads TGTGCCAGCAGCTTAATTGCAGGGGACACTGAAGCTTTCTTT.

There are many counts of this clonotype. The V and J genes are TRBV4-1 and TRBJ1-1; 7 positions match TRBD1. The germline V gene encodes CDR1 MGHRA and CDR2 YSYEKL. The V and J ends lost 3 bases and 1 base, in that order; junction bases with no gene match: 8. This CDR3 is built from 16 residues. CDR3 sequence (DNA): TGCGCCAGCAGCCAGGGCCTGTGGACAGGGAACACTGAAGCTTTCTTT. Amino acids: CASSQGLWTGNTEAFF.

The chain recombines TRBV29-1 with TRBJ2-5, with D possibly TRBD1 on 7 matching bases. The CDR3 is made up of 14 amino acids. Trimming removed 7 bases from V and 2 bases from J, with 17 bases in between. From germline, CDR1 is SQVTM and CDR2 ANQGSEA. The CDR3 sequence: CSAPLRGVQETQYF. In DNA, the CDR3 is TGCAGCGCCCCCCTCAGGGGGGTTCAAGAGACCCAGTACTTC.

This clonotype was found a few times. The J gene is TRBJ1-1, the V gene TRBV10-3; the D gene is possibly TRBD1 (6 bases). V was trimmed by 6 bases and J by 3 bases, leaving 8 bases between them. The germline V gene encodes CDR1 ENHRY and CDR2 SYGVKD. The CDR3 is 12 amino acids. CDR3 coding DNA: TGTGCCATCAGCCACAGGGACACTGAAGCTTTCTTT. This encodes CAISHRDTEAFF.

The table lists this clonotype with many counts. The V and J genes are TRBV4-1 and TRBJ1-1; tentatively, D is TRBD1 (5 bases). Trimming shortened V by 3 bases and J by 9 bases, and 14 bases separated the two germline ends. The CDR3 has 13 amino acids. CDR1 MGHRA and CDR2 YSYEKL come from the germline V gene. CDR3 loop: CASSHPLDRKAFF. CDR3 in DNA: TGCGCCAGCAGCCACCCCCTTGACAGAAAAGCTTTCTTT.

Note on this clonotype: One end of the junction is discordant with germline, which a read error may explain. The chain links TRBV20-1 to TRBJ2-2; perhaps TRBD2 as D (6 bases). Germline V gives CDR1 DFQATT, CDR2 SNEGSKA (reference sequence). This CDR3 region has 15 residues. CDR3 coding DNA: TGCAGTGCAAGAGACGGCGGGGTCCACACCGGGGAGCTGTTTTTT. Protein sequence: CSARDGGVHTGELFF.

In this sample, this clonotype turned up a few times. One junction end disagrees with the germline gene, perhaps due to a read error. The genes are TRBV5-1 and TRBJ1-1; 10 bases fit TRBD1. Looked up from germline, CDR1 is SGHRS and CDR2 is YFSETQ. CDR3 length: 14 amino acids. CDR3 amino acids: CASSQGQGPTEAFF. The CDR3 region has the DNA TGCGCCAGCAGCCAGGGACAGGGGCCGACTGAAGCCTTCTTT.

This clonotype appeared a single time. The chain combines TRBV10-2 with TRBJ2-1; possibly TRBD1 for D (6 bases). The CDR3 is 22 residues long. Germline CDR1 reads WSHSY; CDR2 reads SAAADI. Trimming removed 6 bases at V and 1 base at J, with 34 bases between. CDR3 residues: CASRAKPRQARAWGGSYNEQFF. The DNA of the CDR3 is TGCGCCAGCAGGGCGAAGCCTCGACAGGCAAGGGCGTGGGGTGGGTCCTACAATGAGCAGTTCTTC.

The rearrangement links TRBV2 to TRBJ2-3; 7 bases map to TRBD2. The germline V gene encodes CDR1 SNHLY and CDR2 FYNNEI. Trimming took 6 bases from V and 1 from J; bases not matched to a gene: 7. The CDR3 has 15 amino acids. CDR3 residues: CASRRLAVGTDTQYF. CDR3 nucleotides: TGTGCCAGCAGACGACTAGCCGTTGGCACAGATACGCAGTATTTT.

The chain recombines TRBV6-4 with TRBJ2-2; D is unclear. This CDR3 has 16 residues. The germline gives CDR1 MRHNA, CDR2 SNTAGT. The V and J ends lost 7 bases and 0 bases respectively, with 15 bases between them. CDR3: CASITRMPANTGELFF. CDR3 nucleotide sequence: TGTGCCAGCATCACAAGGATGCCCGCGAACACCGGGGAGCTGTTTTTT.

This clonotype occurred a few times. V usage is TRBV6-2 or TRBV6-3 and J usage is TRBJ2-6; D uncertain. The V end was cut by 2 bases, the J end by 0 bases, with 8 bases between. CDR1 and CDR2 (germline): MNHEY, SVGEGT. The CDR3 has 16 amino acids. The DNA of the CDR3 is TGTGCCAGCAGTTACGACACGAACTCTGGGGCCAACGTCCTGACTTTC. Its translation: CASSYDTNSGANVLTF.

This clonotype was seen many times. The chain combines TRBV7-2 with TRBJ2-3; tentatively, D is TRBD1 or TRBD2 (5 bases each). The germline CDR1 and CDR2 sequences are SGHTA and FQGNSA. The germline V and J ends were trimmed by 5 bases and 0 bases, with 12 bases remaining between them. The CDR3 totals 15 residues. CDR3 region: CASSRDAPSTDTQYF. CDR3 bases: TGTGCCAGCAGCCGGGACGCCCCTAGCACAGATACGCAGTATTTT.

This clonotype appeared many times. The rearrangement links TRBV5-1 to TRBJ2-7; D remains unclear. Looked up from germline, CDR1 is SGHRS and CDR2 is YFSETQ. V was shortened by 0 bases and J by 4 bases, with 5 bases between the two germline ends. CDR3 length: 12 amino acids. CDR3 nucleotide sequence: TGCGCCAGCAGCTTGGATCTATACGAGCAGTACTTC. Its protein is CASSLDLYEQYF.

For this clonotype: The CDR3 ends on some other residue instead of the conserved phenylalanine or tryptophan, so this is likely a read error. The chain carries TRBV6-5 and TRBJ2-5; 7 nucleotides agree with TRBD1. The CDR3 loop spans 17 amino acids. Unmatched junction bases numbered 14, after V lost 0 bases and J lost 7 bases. In germline, CDR1 is MNHEY, CDR2 SVGAGI. Here the CDR3 DNA reads TGTGCCAGCAGTTACTCCGTATTAGGGGGCCCACGCGGGACCCAGTACCTC. This gives the protein CASSYSVLGGPRGTQYL.

Ten or more counts support this clonotype. The chain carries TRBV4-1 and TRBJ2-7; TRBD2 matches 10 bases. Germline lookup yields CDR1 MGHRA and CDR2 YSYEKL. The junction had 7 bases not matched to a gene; V was cut back by 1 base and J by 1 base. The CDR3 runs 17 residues. DNA of the CDR3: TGCGCCAGCAGCCAAGGCATGGCTAGCGGGGGATCCTACGAGCAGTACTTC. Amino acids: CASSQGMASGGSYEQYF.